This T cell receptor (beta chain) stems from a study of low-dose radiotherapy and immunotherapy resistance in tumors (dated by TCRdb to the early 2020s). Regarding the research as a whole: In Cohort 1, each fraction delivered 0.5 Gy every 2 weeks, and the prescribed total PTV dose was 6.5 Gy. Cohort 2 received 1 Gy per fraction every two weeks, with a total of 13 Gy over 26 weeks. Nivolumab was administered intravenously as a 240 mg flat dose every two weeks, and ipilimumab was administered intravenously at 1 mg/kg every six weeks. Intravenous cyclophosphamide at 200 mg/m2 was administered every two weeks, one day ahead of each radiation and immunotherapy administration. Aspirin 300 mg was taken orally once daily by patients for four cycles, starting on cycle 1 day 1. Trial participants were not randomized into treatment groups. Eight patients were included in the translational analysis, namely three from the first dose cohort plus the first five from the second dose cohort.

Sequenced on an Illumina HiSeq 2500. First-strand cDNA was synthesized using Superscript III and a set of TRAV- and TRBV-specific primers, so that both TCRalpha and TCRbeta chains were covered. TCRs were amplified with Phusion for 20 to 25 PCR cycles using a constant-region primer together with the adapter attached to the V primers. The MessageAmp II aRNA Amplification Kit was used to amplify the isolated mRNA, with in vitro transcription run for under 20 hours at 37 degrees C. mRNA for TCR sequencing was isolated with the Dynabeads mRNA DIRECT Purification Kit. A second 25-cycle Phusion PCR added indexed Illumina adapters, and products were purified with AMPure XP beads. On the study's bioinformatics: Using custom Perl scripts, TCR sequences that encoded the same protein were pooled, out-of-frame sequences were dropped, and the abundance of each clonotype was calculated. Any TCR sequence backed by just one read was left out of the analysis. Among the metrics used to describe the repertoires were Shannon entropy, Gini index, clonality, richness, and the frequency of TCRs shared between repertoires. TCRdb reworked the public reads: Q25 trimming with fastp, MiXCR clone assembly, productive beta chains retained. Each entry is one CDR3 protein sequence, shown with its most common DNA and genes. TCRdb, not the authors, supplied the V and J calls. The sample contains around 90,000 distinct CDR3 sequences, approximately 17% of them found a single time. Of the sample, roughly 6% falls within the top ten clones.

This clonotype was seen repeatedly, ten times or more. No antigen is known for it. No base qualities exist here, and no much larger clone lies one base off it. Taken from the germline V gene (reference sequence), the CDR1 and CDR2 loops are SEHNR and FQNEAQ. Ends trimmed: V by 5 bases, J by 6 bases; bases unmatched to a gene: 11. The CDR3 covers 17 residues, taking in both the cysteine and the phenylalanine. The kept DNA is CDR3 alone, 51 bases in frame from the first base. Explained via the paper, the time point label denotes: before trial treatment. The donors took part in RACIN, a single-arm, phase I, dose-escalation trial that combined nivolumab, ipilimumab, aspirin, low-dose cyclophosphamide and low-dose radiotherapy. Patients were eligible if they had advanced solid tumors that were TIL-negative.

The source material was PBMCs, sampled before treatment. The V and J segments used are TRBV7-9 and TRBJ2-1, with TRBD1 matching 12 junction bases. The source of this sequence is a male donor with prostate cancer. This receptor carries the CDR3 CASSPGQGAFRSNEQFF. The nucleotides read TGTGCCAGCAGCCCGGGACAGGGGGCTTTTCGCAGCAATGAGCAGTTCTTC.